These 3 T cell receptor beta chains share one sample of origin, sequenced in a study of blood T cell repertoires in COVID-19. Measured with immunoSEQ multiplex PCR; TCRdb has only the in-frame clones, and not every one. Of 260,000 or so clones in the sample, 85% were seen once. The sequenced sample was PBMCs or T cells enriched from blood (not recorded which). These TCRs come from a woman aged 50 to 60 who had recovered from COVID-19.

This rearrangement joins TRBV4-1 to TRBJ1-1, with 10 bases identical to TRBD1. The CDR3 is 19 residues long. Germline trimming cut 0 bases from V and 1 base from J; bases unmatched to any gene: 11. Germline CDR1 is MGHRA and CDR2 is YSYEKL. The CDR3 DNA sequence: TGCGCCAGCAGCCAAGACGGTGCATGGGGACAGGGGACGAACACTGAAGCTTTCTTT. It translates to CASSQDGAWGQGTNTEAFF.

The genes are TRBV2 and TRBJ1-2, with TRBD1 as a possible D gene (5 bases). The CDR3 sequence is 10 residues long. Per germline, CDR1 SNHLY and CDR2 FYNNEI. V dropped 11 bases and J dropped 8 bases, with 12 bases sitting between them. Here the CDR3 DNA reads TGTGCCGCTCGGGGGGGAGGCTACACCTTC. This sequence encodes CAARGGGYTF. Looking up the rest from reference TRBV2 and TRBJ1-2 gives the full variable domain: EPEVTQTPSHQVTQMGQEVILRCVPISNHLYFYWYRQILGQKVEFLVSFYNNEISEKSEIFDDQFSVERPDGSNFTLKIRSTKLEDSAMYFCAARGGGYTFGSGTRLTVV.

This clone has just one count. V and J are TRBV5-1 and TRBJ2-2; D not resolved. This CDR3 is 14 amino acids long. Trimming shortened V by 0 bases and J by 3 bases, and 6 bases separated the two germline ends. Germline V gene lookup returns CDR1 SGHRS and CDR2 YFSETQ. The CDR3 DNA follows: TGCGCCAGCAGCTTGGCGGAGTACACCGGGGAGCTGTTTTTT. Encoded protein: CASSLAEYTGELFF.